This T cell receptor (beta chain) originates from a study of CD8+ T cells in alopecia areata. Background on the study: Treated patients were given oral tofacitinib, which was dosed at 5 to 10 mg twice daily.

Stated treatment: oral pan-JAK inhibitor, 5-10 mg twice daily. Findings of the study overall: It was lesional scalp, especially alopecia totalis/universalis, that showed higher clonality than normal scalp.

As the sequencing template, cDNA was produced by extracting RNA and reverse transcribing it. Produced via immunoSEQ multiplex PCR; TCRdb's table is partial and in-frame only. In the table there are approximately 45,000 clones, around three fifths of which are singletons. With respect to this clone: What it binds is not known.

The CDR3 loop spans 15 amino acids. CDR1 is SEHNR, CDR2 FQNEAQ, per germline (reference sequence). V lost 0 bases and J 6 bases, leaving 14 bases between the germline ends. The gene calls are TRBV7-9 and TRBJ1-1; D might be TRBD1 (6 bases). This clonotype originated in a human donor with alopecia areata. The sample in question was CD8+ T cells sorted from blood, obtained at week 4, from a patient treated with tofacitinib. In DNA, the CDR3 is TGTGCCAGCAGCTTAGCCAGGGGTTCCAGGGCTGAAGCTTTCTTT. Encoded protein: CASSLARGSRAEAFF.